This entry is about one TCR beta chain. Its antigen target is currently unknown. Per-base qualities were not stored, and no clone one base away is much larger. The data were taken from a study of T-cell reconstitution after alpha-beta-depleted transplantation in children (dated by TCRdb to the mid-2010s). Describing the broader study: The study quantitatively tracked T-cell immune reconstitution after TCRalphabeta/CD19-depleted allogeneic hematopoietic cell transplantation in children using TCR repertoire profiling.

Receptor libraries were prepared by PCR. Sequencing used an Illumina HiSeq 2500. TCR library preparation used molecular barcoding, with unique molecular identifiers applied to normalize quantification of the TCRbeta repertoire. TCRdb reanalyzed the raw reads on its own, using fastp at Q25 for trimming and MiXCR for clone calling, and kept in-frame beta chains. CDR3 protein duplicates are merged, each entry listing the most common genes and DNA. The sample table shows around 380,000 distinct CDR3 sequences, and approximately 11% are seen once. The top ten clonotypes cover 4.5% to 7% of the sample. There are 15 amino acids in the CDR3, from cysteine to phenylalanine inclusive. Here the CDR3 DNA is all that survives: 45 bases in frame from base 1. At the junction V is shortened by 2 bases and J by 0 bases, with 8 bases in between.

Recombination linked TRBV12-3 or TRBV12-4 to TRBJ1-5; the D gene cannot be named for sure. This sequence originates from a human donor who donated a stem cell graft to a child with acute myeloid leukemia. Specimen: PBMCs from the stem cell graft donor, collected from the stem cell graft. The DNA sequence reads TGTGCCAGCAGTTTACGGGCAGTTAGCAATCAGCCCCAGCATTTT. This yields the protein CASSLRAVSNQPQHF.